The TCR beta chain described here comes from a study of OX40 agonist ivuxolimab in advanced cancers. Broadly, across the study: Ivuxolimab was a fully human IgG2 agonistic monoclonal antibody targeting the costimulatory receptor OX40 (CD134). The dose-escalation cohort was 82.7% male with a mean age of roughly 62 years, ranging from roughly 23 to 79. Partial responses were achieved by three dose-escalation patients, of whom one had hepatocellular carcinoma and two had cutaneous melanoma. The paper describes the monotherapy dose-escalation part (N ≈ 51 patients) of the phase I trial of ivuxolimab. Prior anti-PD-1, anti-PD-L1 or anti-CTLA-4 therapy was permitted, and 30% to 45% of dose-escalation patients had received checkpoint inhibitors. Intravenous ivuxolimab was administered to patients every 2 weeks at six dose levels: 0.01, 0.1, 0.3, 1.5, 3 and 10 mg/kg. The purpose of peripheral TCRbeta sequencing was to test whether ivuxolimab changed TCR sequence diversity and led to clonal T-cell expansion. Of the approximately 50 dose-escalation patients, hepatocellular carcinoma was present in some 19, melanoma in roughly 15, renal cell carcinoma in 9 and head and neck cancer in 9. What the study reported, not specific to this receptor: At doses of 0.1 to 3.0 mg/kg, clonal expansion of both CD4+ and CD8+ blood T cells was observed from baseline to week 6. Low levels of normalized T-cell clonal expansion were also seen in some patients who did not respond. On average, CD8+ T cells showed more expanded clones than CD4+ T cells after ivuxolimab. Which antigens the clonally expanded peripheral T cells were specific for was not determined. In the 0.1-3.0 mg/kg groups, partial responders had among the lowest normalized peripheral clonal expansion, particularly in CD8+ T cells.

Genomic DNA was extracted from sorted cells for sequencing of the TCRbeta CDR3 region. The immunoSEQ Assay was used to sequence the TCRbeta CDR3 regions. TCRdb took over this immuneACCESS table, retaining in-frame rearrangements with V and J assigned. Such tables are incomplete; in checked studies, under half of the missing clones stem from an unresolved V gene, and the remainder is unexplained. The sample includes approximately 15,000 clones, with around 77% observed a single time. The ten largest clones represent 20% to 30% of the sample. V is cut back by 1 base and J by 7 bases, with 8 bases in the junction unmatched. Including the terminal cysteine and phenylalanine, the CDR3 comprises 15 residues. Left in the record is the CDR3 DNA by itself, 45 bases read in frame from the first base. Reading the germline V gene gives CDR1 MNHEY and CDR2 SVGAGI. Patients with autoimmune disease history or receiving systemic immunosuppression were excluded from the trial. Peripheral blood for TCR sequencing was collected from all dose cohorts at baseline, on cycle 4 day 1, and on cycle 7 day 1. The samples were drawn from a first-in-human, open-label, multicenter phase I dose-escalation trial of ivuxolimab. Adults with locally advanced or metastatic head and neck squamous cell, hepatocellular, melanoma or renal cell carcinoma were enrolled in the trial. Before TCR sequencing, CD4+ T cells and CD8+ T cells from peripheral blood were sorted into separate populations.

This clone is termed large (0.1 to 1%). No antigen is known for it. The record has no base qualities; no much larger clone is one base away. Recombination joined TRBV6-5 with TRBJ2-7, and 9 bases in between align with TRBD2. The sample here was CD4+ or CD8+ T cells sorted from blood, taken in a trial of the OX40 agonist ivuxolimab. The sequence derives from an adult with an advanced solid tumor such as melanoma, head and neck, liver or kidney cancer. Here the CDR3 is given as CASSYYPGGRGEQYF. The bases are TGTGCCAGCAGTTACTATCCGGGCGGGAGGGGTGAGCAGTACTTC.